This TCR beta chain was retrieved from a study of blood T cell repertoires in COVID-19. Study overall: Samples came from the United States, Italy and Spain, spanning acute and convalescent COVID-19.

This CDR3 region has 15 residues. The V segment lost 3 bases and the J segment 7 bases; nucleotides outside the gene matches: 5. Germline V gene sequence: CDR1 SGHDT, CDR2 YYEEEE. Original processing methods: Amplification with reference gene primers provided the estimates of nucleated cell counts. Sequencing was performed with immunoSEQ multiplex PCR; in TCRdb, only in-frame clones are kept and a portion is missing. From that table come the V and J calls and clone size; the DNA was used to work out D and trimming. The table lists about 120,000 clones, roughly 79% of them singletons, with about 2.5% in the top ten.

The receptor comes from a man in his sixties or seventies with acute or convalescent COVID-19. The genes are TRBV5-6 and TRBJ2-3; 13 bases match TRBD2. The specimen sequenced was peripheral blood. CDR3 residues: CASSSLLAGGNTQYF. CDR3 DNA: TGTGCCAGCAGCTCGTTACTAGCGGGGGGGAATACGCAGTATTTT.